The 9 T cell receptor beta chains listed next were all sequenced from one sample in a study of Ad26.COV2.S vaccination and SARS-CoV-2 variants. Treatment here: some 19 received Ad26.COV2.S at low or high dose, single or two shots; about 5 received placebo; per-sample allocation not given. The samples were gathered on day 63 after the first injection of vaccine or placebo. The table came from immunoSEQ multiplex PCR; TCRdb's copy has only in-frame clones and leaves some out. Among about 350,000 clones listed, roughly 85% were seen once. Sample: peripheral blood, taken in a trial of Ad26.COV2.S vaccine versus placebo. The receptors derive from a person aged 18 to 59 who received the Ad26.COV2.S COVID-19 vaccine or a placebo.

The chain has TRBV27 and TRBJ2-3, with unresolved D. The CDR3 sequence is 12 residues long. Germline loops: CDR1 MNHEY, CDR2 SMNVEV (reference sequence). The V end lost 6 bases, the J end lost 4 bases, and 8 bases lay between the germline ends. The CDR3 region is CASRGYADTQYF. The CDR3 DNA is TGTGCCAGCAGGGGGTACGCAGATACGCAGTATTTT.

The gene calls are TRBV3-1 (or the pseudogene TRBV3-2) and TRBJ2-2, with no clear D. Germline V gives CDR1 LGHDT, CDR2 YNNKEL (reference sequence). V lost 6 bases to trimming and J lost 6 bases, with 11 bases between them. The CDR3 runs to 13 residues. CDR3 DNA: TGTGCCAGCAGTTCCCGGTCCGCCGGGGAGCTGTTTTTT. This codes for CASSSRSAGELFF.

The V gene is TRBV19, the J gene TRBJ2-7; a possible D gene is TRBD2 (7 bases). CDR3 size: 14 residues. The germline V gene has CDR1 LNHDA and CDR2 SQIVND (reference sequence). Trimming cost V 7 bases and J 2 bases, with 15 bases left between them. CDR3 residues: CASTGGQGAYEQYF. The CDR3 nucleotides read TGTGCCAGTACCGGGGGGCAAGGAGCCTACGAGCAGTACTTC.

V usage is TRBV21-1 and J usage is TRBJ2-1; TRBD2 was called by the table and not checked on the DNA. TRBV21-1 constitutes a pseudogene. The CDR3 is made up of 15 amino acids. The CDR3 DNA is TGTGCCAGCAGCAAAAGAGCGGGGGGGCCGTTGGAGCAGTTCTTC. This encodes CASSKRAGGPLEQFF.

The table lists this clone with a count of one. A far larger clone is a single base away, which makes a read error likely. V is TRBV11-2 and J is TRBJ2-5; no clear D gene. The ends were cut back, 0 bases at V and 5 bases at J, with 1 base in the middle. Germline V lookup: CDR1 SGHAT, CDR2 FQNNGV. This CDR3 contains 11 residues. CDR3 in amino acids: CASSLDETQYF. The CDR3 bases are TGTGCCAGCAGCTTAGACGAGACCCAGTACTTC.

The chain employs TRBV15 and TRBJ1-2, with D hard to call. This CDR3 has 14 amino acids. V dropped 2 bases and J dropped 4 bases, with 11 bases sitting between them. Germline values: CDR1 LNHNV, CDR2 YYDKDF (reference sequence). CDR3 region: CATSRQESTYGYTF. The CDR3 nucleotides are TGTGCCACCAGCAGACAGGAGTCCACCTATGGCTACACCTTC. Drawing the rest from reference TRBV15 and TRBJ1-2, the complete variable domain is DAMVIQNPRYQVTQFGKPVTLSCSQTLNHNVMYWYQQKSSQAPKLLFHYYDKDFNNEADTPDNFQSRRPNTSFCFLDIRSPGLGDTAMYLCATSRQESTYGYTFGSGTRLTVV.

A few counts support this clone. The V and J genes are TRBV5-5 and TRBJ2-3; D is possibly TRBD2 (6 bases). CDR1 is SGHKS and CDR2 is YYEKEE in the germline V gene (reference sequence). V was trimmed by 1 base and J by 6 bases, leaving 9 bases between them. The CDR3 has 13 residues. This CDR3 is CASSLQLADTQYF. CDR3 nucleotides: TGTGCCAGCAGCTTGCAACTAGCTGATACGCAGTATTTT.

The chain carries TRBV7-6 and TRBJ2-2, with 7 bases that match TRBD2. Germline CDR1 is SGHVS and CDR2 is FNYEAQ. J was trimmed by 4 bases and V by 1 base; bases with no gene match: 3. The CDR3 sequence is 15 residues long. Written as DNA, the CDR3 is TGTGCCAGCAGCTTAGTGGGACTATCCACCGGGGAGCTGTTTTTT. Protein sequence: CASSLVGLSTGELFF.

The chain recombines TRBV7-8 with TRBJ1-2, with D tentatively TRBD1 (6 bases). The CDR3 loop spans 15 amino acids. Germline-derived CDR1 and CDR2 are SGHVS and FQNEAQ. V was clipped by 0 bases and J by 4 bases, with 12 bases between them. CDR3 loop: CASSLAPQQGYGYTF. CDR3 sequence (DNA): TGTGCCAGCAGCTTAGCGCCTCAACAGGGCTATGGCTACACCTTC.